This TCR beta chain was documented in a study of cytomegalovirus exposure and HLA in healthy donors. General study points: Some TCR beta chains (roughly 160 of them) were listed as cytomegalovirus-associated. A later analysis linked a missense DCLRE1C variant to TCR beta V- and J-gene trimming. Accurate HLA-A and HLA-B prediction from TCR beta sequences was reported for most subjects.

Concerning this clone itself: Its specificity is not known.

This CDR3 contains 15 residues. The germline V and J ends were trimmed by 1 base and 0 bases, with 8 bases remaining between them. Per germline, CDR1 SGHNT and CDR2 YYREEE (reference sequence). With 60 Vbeta and 13 Jbeta primers, the PCR was carried out. Some clones are missing from TCRdb's copy, which holds only in-frame ones; the method was immunoSEQ multiplex PCR. Of fewer than 200,000 clones in the sample, 75% to 85% were seen once. This receptor was identified in a boy aged 5-17 years in good health and CMV-seronegative. Sequenced input: PBMCs. This chain uses TRBV5-4 with TRBJ2-1; maybe TRBD2 (6 bases). For the CDR3, the DNA is TGTGCCAGCAGCTTGTCCGGGAGCTCCTACAATGAGCAGTTCTTC. This gives the protein CASSLSGSSYNEQFF. Combining the CDR3 with reference TRBV5-4 and TRBJ2-1 gives the whole variable domain ETGVTQSPTHLIKTRGQQVTLRCSSQSGHNTVSWYQQALGQGPQFIFQYYREEENGRGNFPPRFSGLQFPNYSSELNVNALELDDSALYLCASSLSGSSYNEQFFGPGTRLTVL.